A single sample gave rise to the 25 T cell receptor beta chains below, sequenced in a study of PD-1 blockade in classical Hodgkin lymphoma. All patients experienced relapse after autologous stem cell transplantation, and brentuximab vedotin exposure was variable. The data were produced by immunoSEQ multiplex PCR, yet TCRdb's version contains in-frame clones alone and is incomplete. The table lists about 6,500 clones, 77% of them singletons. The source was peripheral blood mononuclear cells (PBMCs), collected at baseline. The source is a human donor with classical Hodgkin lymphoma.

This clone has only a few counts. This chain uses TRBV19 with TRBJ1-5; 7 bases map to TRBD1. J was trimmed by 3 bases and V by 5 bases; bases with no gene match: 7. The CDR3 totals 15 residues. The germline V gene encodes CDR1 LNHDA and CDR2 SQIVND (reference sequence). As DNA, the CDR3 is TGTGCCAGTAGTCCGGGGAGGGGGCACAATCAGCCCCAGCATTTT. Residues: CASSPGRGHNQPQHF. Variable domain in full (rest from reference TRBV19 and TRBJ1-5): DGGITQSPKYLFRKEGQNVTLSCEQNLNHDAMYWYRQDPGQGLRLIYYSQIVNDFQKGDIAEGYSVSREKKESFPLTVTSAQKNPTAFYLCASSPGRGHNQPQHFGDGTRLSIL.

The V call is TRBV6-6, the J call TRBJ1-4; D is uncertain. The ends were cut back, 0 bases at V and 7 bases at J, with 3 bases in the middle. The germline V gene has CDR1 MNHNY and CDR2 SVGAGI (reference sequence). The CDR3 totals 12 residues. CDR3 DNA: TGTGCCAGCAGTTACTCAAGTGAAAAACTGTTTTTT. Amino acids: CASSYSSEKLFF.

This clone was found a few times. This chain uses TRBV2 with TRBJ2-7; the D is unclear. V lost 8 bases and J lost 4, with 18 bases in between. The germline CDR1 and CDR2 sequences are SNHLY and FYNNEI. CDR3 length equals 14 residues. As DNA, the CDR3 is TGTGCCAGCGGGCCAGCCACGGTCAATTACGAGCAGTACTTC. It is translated as CASGPATVNYEQYF. The variable domain in full, with the rest retrieved from reference TRBV2 and TRBJ2-7, is EPEVTQTPSHQVTQMGQEVILRCVPISNHLYFYWYRQILGQKVEFLVSFYNNEISEKSEIFDDQFSVERPDGSNFTLKIRSTKLEDSAMYFCASGPATVNYEQYFGPGTRLTVT.

This clone was detected a few times. V usage is TRBV6-1 and J usage is TRBJ1-3; D perhaps matches TRBD1 (5 bases). Germline V gene data show CDR1 as MNHNS and CDR2 as SASEGT. With 7 bases removed from V and 0 bases from J, the gap between germline ends came to 13 bases. CDR3 length: 15 amino acids. CDR3 sequence (DNA): TGTGCCAGCACCCCACAGGAGACCTCTGGAAACACCATATATTTT. Amino acids: CASTPQETSGNTIYF.

V gene TRBV5-6 combines with J gene TRBJ1-4, with 9 bases that match TRBD1. The CDR3 sequence is 17 residues long. Germline values: CDR1 SGHDT, CDR2 YYEEEE. J gave up 0 bases and V 3 bases, and 6 bases lay outside the gene matches. The CDR3 is CASSSQTGGTTNEKLFF. Written as DNA, the CDR3 is TGTGCCAGCAGCTCTCAGACAGGGGGGACAACTAATGAAAAACTGTTTTTT.

This rearrangement joins TRBV5-1 to TRBJ2-7, with 12 bases that match TRBD2. Per the germline V gene, CDR1 is SGHRS and CDR2 is YFSETQ. After removal of 0 bases from V and 3 bases from J, the junction contained 4 bases not matched to a gene. CDR3 size: 16 residues. The CDR3 here is CASSLETSGSIYEQYF. In DNA form, the CDR3 reads TGCGCCAGCAGCTTGGAGACTAGCGGGAGTATCTACGAGCAGTACTTC. The variable domain in full, completed from reference TRBV5-1 and TRBJ2-7, reads KAGVTQTPRYLIKTRGQQVTLSCSPISGHRSVSWYQQTPGQGLQFLFEYFSETQRNKGNFPGRFSGRQFSNSRSEMNVSTLELGDSALYLCASSLETSGSIYEQYFGPGTRLTVT.

The chain combines TRBV2 with TRBJ1-1, with unresolved D. Looked up from germline, CDR1 is SNHLY and CDR2 is FYNNEI. CDR3 length: 13 amino acids. Trimming took off 5 bases at V and 0 bases at J, with 7 bases between the two ends. The CDR3 protein is CASSLTVNTEAFF. The CDR3 bases are TGTGCCAGCAGTCTTACAGTGAACACTGAAGCTTTCTTT.

This clone was detected once. The chain carries TRBV10-3 and TRBJ2-1, with TRBD2 as a possible D gene (5 bases). This CDR3 comprises 15 residues. Germline CDR1 reads ENHRY; CDR2 reads SYGVKD. V gave up 3 bases and J gave up 0 bases, with 9 bases separating them. CDR3 nucleotide sequence: TGTGCCATCAGTGACCAGCGGAGCTCCTACAATGAGCAGTTCTTC. It specifies CAISDQRSSYNEQFF.

This clone was recorded once. The gene calls are TRBV7-2 and TRBJ2-1; TRBD2 agrees at 8 bases. This CDR3 spans 16 amino acids. Germline V lookup: CDR1 SGHTA, CDR2 FQGNSA. The trim removed 1 base at V and 2 bases at J, leaving 4 bases unmatched. The DNA of the CDR3 is TGTGCCAGCAGCTTAGGCAGACTAGCGCCCTACAATGAGCAGTTCTTC. Its protein product is CASSLGRLAPYNEQFF.

The genes are TRBV2 and TRBJ2-3, with TRBD2 matching 11 bases. The length of the CDR3 is 15 residues. CDR1 SNHLY and CDR2 FYNNEI come from the germline V gene. The V gene end was trimmed by 2 bases and the J gene end by 3 bases; junction bases not matched to a gene: 1. This CDR3 is CASSETSGRTDTQYF. CDR3 DNA sequence: TGTGCCAGCAGTGAAACTAGCGGGAGAACAGATACGCAGTATTTT.

The rearrangement links TRBV7-9 to TRBJ2-2, with D maybe TRBD2 (5 bases). Trimming shortened V by 5 bases and J by 3 bases, and 13 bases separated the two germline ends. The CDR3 runs 15 residues. Per germline, CDR1 SEHNR and CDR2 FQNEAQ (reference sequence). DNA of the CDR3: TGTGCCAGCAGCCGAGTGACTACCCACACCGGGGAGCTGTTTTTT. As protein: CASSRVTTHTGELFF.

The chain couples TRBV7-9 to TRBJ1-1; TRBD1 matches at 9 bases. Losses at the gene ends were 4 bases for V and 5 bases for J; bases not matched to a gene: 5. Per germline, CDR1 SEHNR and CDR2 FQNEAQ (reference sequence). This CDR3 has 14 residues. The DNA of the CDR3 is TGTGCCAGCAGCTCACCGGGACAGGGAACTGAAGCTTTCTTT. It is translated as CASSSPGQGTEAFF. The whole variable domain, filled in from reference TRBV7-9 and TRBJ1-1, reads DTGVSQNPRHKITKRGQNVTFRCDPISEHNRLYWYRQTLGQGPEFLTYFQNEAQLEKSRLLSDRFSAERPKGSFSTLEIQRTEQGDSAMYLCASSSPGQGTEAFFGQGTRLTVV.

This clone is a singleton in its sample. One end of the junction is discordant with germline, which a read error may explain. V usage is TRBV7-3 and J usage is TRBJ2-1, with TRBD1 identical over 10 bases. The germline CDR1 and CDR2 sequences are SGHTA and FQGTGA. The CDR3 loop spans 15 amino acids. In DNA form, the CDR3 reads TGTGCTAGCAGCTTAGACAGGGGGCCTGCGAATGAGCAGTTCTTC. Translation: CASSLDRGPANEQFF. Combining the CDR3 with reference TRBV7-3 and TRBJ2-1 gives the whole variable domain GAGVSQTPSNKVTEKGKYVELRCDPISGHTALYWYRQSLGQGPEFLIYFQGTGAADDSGLPNDRFFAVRPEGSVSTLKIQRTERGDSAVYLCASSLDRGPANEQFFGPGTRLTVL.

The chain links TRBV7-9 to TRBJ2-1; no firm D call. The CDR3 has 14 residues. Trimming stripped 2 bases from V and 2 bases from J, with 7 bases between. Germline V lookup: CDR1 SEHNR, CDR2 FQNEAQ (reference sequence). The CDR3 protein is CASSLLGTYNEQFF. CDR3 nucleotide sequence: TGTGCCAGCAGCTTATTGGGTACCTACAATGAGCAGTTCTTC.

The CDR3 nucleotides are TGTGCCTGGAGTAGAGGGTGGAACACTGAAGCTTTCTTT. Translation gives CAWSRGWNTEAFF. The J gene is TRBJ1-1, the V gene TRBV30; D unclear. Trimming left V 2 bases short and J 1 base short, with 8 bases between. The CDR3 spans 13 residues. The germline CDR1 and CDR2 sequences are GTSNPN and SVGIG (reference sequence).

The chain employs TRBV7-8 and TRBJ1-2; a weak D match, TRBD1 (5 bases). The CDR3 is made up of 13 amino acids. In germline, CDR1 is SGHVS, CDR2 FQNEAQ. V was clipped by 4 bases and J by 3 bases, with 9 bases between them. DNA of the CDR3: TGTGCCAGCAGCTCGGGACGGTACTATGGCTACACCTTC. It yields the protein CASSSGRYYGYTF.

The chain employs TRBV9 and TRBJ2-1; unclear D gene. Germline assignment: CDR1 SGDLS and CDR2 YYNGEE. Trimming left V 0 bases short and J 6 bases short, with 10 bases between. The CDR3 is 14 amino acids. The DNA of the CDR3 is TGTGCCAGCAGCGTAGCGACCAAGCCCAATGAGCAGTTCTTC. Protein product: CASSVATKPNEQFF.

The rearrangement links TRBV19 to TRBJ1-1, with D perhaps matching TRBD1 (6 bases). CDR3 length: 14 residues. Germline CDR1 and CDR2: LNHDA and SQIVND (reference sequence). Trimming shortened V by 2 bases and J by 4 bases, and 11 bases separated the two germline ends. CDR3 amino acids: CASSIKGGLTEAFF. The DNA for the CDR3 is TGTGCCAGTAGTATAAAAGGGGGACTCACTGAAGCTTTCTTT. Looking up the rest from reference TRBV19 and TRBJ1-1 gives the full variable domain: DGGITQSPKYLFRKEGQNVTLSCEQNLNHDAMYWYRQDPGQGLRLIYYSQIVNDFQKGDIAEGYSVSREKKESFPLTVTSAQKNPTAFYLCASSIKGGLTEAFFGQGTRLTVV.

The genes are TRBV2 and TRBJ1-1, with D maybe TRBD1 (5 bases). Looked up from germline, CDR1 is SNHLY and CDR2 is FYNNEI. V lost 2 bases, J lost 6 bases, and 13 bases lay in between. This CDR3 is 14 amino acids long. The CDR3 region has the DNA TGTGCCAGCAGTGAAAGGCGGGGGGTCTCTGAAGCTTTCTTT. This sequence encodes CASSERRGVSEAFF.

With regard to this clone: The sample contains more than one DNA sequence encoding this CDR3. The gene calls are TRBV27 and TRBJ2-6; weak D call: TRBD1 (6 bases). This CDR3 is 17 amino acids long. The germline CDR1 and CDR2 sequences are MNHEY and SMNVEV (reference sequence). Trimming shortened V by 3 bases and J by 0 bases, and 12 bases separated the two germline ends. In DNA form, the CDR3 reads TGTGCCAGCAGTTTGAGGATAGGGGGCTCTGGGGCCAACGTCCTGACTTTC. Translation: CASSLRIGGSGANVLTF.

The chain carries TRBV7-9 and TRBJ2-7; 7 positions match TRBD1. V shed 5 bases and J 1 base; nucleotides not matched to a gene: 8. Germline V gives CDR1 SEHNR, CDR2 FQNEAQ (reference sequence). The CDR3 contains 15 residues. The CDR3 DNA is TGTGCCAGCAGCCCGTGGACAGGTGCGTCCTACGAGCAGTACTTC. Protein product: CASSPWTGASYEQYF.

This clone was seen once. The CDR3: CASGRQGQLETQYF. CDR3 in DNA: TGTGCCAGCGGCAGACAGGGGCAATTGGAGACCCAGTACTTC. This chain connects TRBV27 to TRBJ2-5; 8 positions match TRBD1. CDR1 is MNHEY and CDR2 is SMNVEV in the germline V gene (reference sequence). The J segment lost 5 bases and the V segment lost 8 bases, leaving 10 bases of the junction unmatched. The CDR3 runs 14 residues.

The chain employs TRBV28 and TRBJ2-2; D is possibly TRBD2 (6 bases). The V gene lost 8 bases and the J gene lost 5 bases, with 15 bases spanning the gap. The CDR3 is 14 residues long. Germline V lookup: CDR1 MDHEN, CDR2 SYDVKM. The CDR3 DNA reads TGTGCCAGCGGCGGGGTGGGGGGAACCGGGGAGCTGTTTTTT. Translated, it gives CASGGVGGTGELFF.

V gene TRBV7-6 combines with J gene TRBJ1-5, with 11 nucleotides matching TRBD1. This CDR3 spans 13 amino acids. V lost 9 bases to trimming and J lost 7 bases; unmatched junction nucleotides: 5. CDR1 and CDR2 from the germline V gene are SGHVS and FNYEAQ. The CDR3 reads CASSGTGGQPQHF. The CDR3 bases are TGTGCCAGTTCAGGGACAGGGGGGCAGCCCCAGCATTTT. Full variable domain (missing parts from reference TRBV7-6 and TRBJ1-5): GAGVSQSPRYKVTKRGQDVALRCDPISGHVSLYWYRQALGQGPEFLTYFNYEAQQDKSGLPNDRFSAERPEGSISTLTIQRTEQRDSAMYRCASSGTGGQPQHFGDGTRLSIL.

To note about this clone: Germline is not matched at one junction end, which may reflect a read error. V is TRBV7-9 and J is TRBJ2-1, with 10 nucleotides matching TRBD1. The CDR3 runs to 15 residues. Germline lookup yields CDR1 SEHNR and CDR2 FQNEAQ (reference sequence). The CDR3 sequence is CASSLDRGPANEQFF. In DNA form, the CDR3 reads TGTGCTAGCAGCTTAGACAGGGGGCCTGCGAATGAGCAGTTCTTC.